This T cell receptor (beta chain) derives from a study of identical twins. The donor group consisted entirely of healthy Caucasians. As to this clonotype: Its target is not known.

General observations from the study: For monozygotic twins, models underestimated out-of-frame TCR alpha sharing. Fewer insertions characterized abundant cord blood beta clonotypes, whereas memory repertoires showed none. Zero-insertion results could be subject to partial confounding by invariant MAIT and iNKT cells.

V shed 2 bases, J shed 2 bases, and the junction held 7 bases outside the gene matches. Germline CDR1 SGHTA, CDR2 FQGNSA. CDR3 length equals 16 residues. TCRdb ran MiXCR on the 5' RACE reads and lists one entry per CDR3 protein. The sample includes 1.5 million to 2 million distinct CDR3 sequences, around a third of them seen just once. The gene calls are TRBV7-2 and TRBJ2-7; 9 bases map to TRBD2. This clonotype originated in a newborn girl in good health. Sequenced material: cord blood. This CDR3 is CASSLRGGRGAYEQYF. Written as DNA, the CDR3 is TGTGCCAGCAGCTTAAGGGGCGGGAGGGGGGCCTACGAGCAGTACTTC.